This T cell receptor beta chain derives from a study of molecular identifiers for immune sequencing clone quantification. This CDR3 region has 15 residues. Trimming shortened V by 5 bases and J by 5 bases, and 18 bases separated the two germline ends. The germline V gene encodes CDR1 SEHNR and CDR2 FQNEAQ (reference sequence). General observations from the study: Sharing of a barcode by identical TCR molecules could cause highly expanded clone sizes to be underestimated. Clones carrying above 20 RNA copies accounted for over 97% of effector molecules, under 1% in naive cells. Researchers reportedly could pick up spiked Jurkat TCR RNA from one cell mixed into approximately 1 million naive cells.

Sorted cells numbering roughly 18,000 to 1,000,000, with 10%, 30% or 50% RNA, yielded the naive CD8 libraries. On this clonotype: Its matching antigen is unknown. A much larger clone differs by one base, so this may be a read error.

TCRdb re-analysed the PCR reads in MiXCR, keeping a single row per CDR3 protein. The sample contains about 98,000 distinct CDR3 sequences, about a third of which appear only once. The TCR was taken from a human donor in good health. Some libraries in this study had Jurkat cell RNA spiked in. The gene calls are TRBV7-9 and TRBJ1-1; D might be TRBD1 (5 bases). Sequences were obtained from naive CD8+ T cells from blood, with Jurkat cell RNA spiked in. Subset meaning: FACS-sorted CD8+CD4-CCR7+CD45RA+ naive T cells. The CDR3, as DNA: TGTGCCAGCAGCCCTCGGACCCCTTCAGGGACTGAAGCTTTCTTT. It encodes CASSPRTPSGTEAFF.